The 20 T cell receptor beta chains below were found in one sample sequenced in a study of T-cell reconstitution after alpha-beta-depleted transplantation in children. Preparation of the TCRbeta library involved a method that used unique molecular identifiers. MiXCR, applied by TCRdb to the PCR reads, yields one record per CDR3 protein. The sample records under 75,000 distinct CDR3 sequences, about 11% being singletons. Source: PBMCs, taken before TCRalphabeta/CD19-depleted stem cell transplant. These receptor sequences come from a boy between 5 and 17 years old with acute myeloid leukemia, due to receive a stem cell transplant.

Turning to this clonotype: A much more abundant neighbour one base away suggests this may be a read error. The rearrangement links TRBV7-4 to TRBJ2-3, with TRBD2 identical over 10 bases. The germline V gene has CDR1 SGHVT and CDR2 SQSDAQ. This CDR3 is built from 18 residues. CDR3 sequence (DNA): TGTACCAGCAGCCTAAGGCCGTCCTTAGCGGGGGGTTCAGATACGCAGTATTTT. Translated: CTSSLRPSLAGGSDTQYF.

This clonotype came up many times. V is TRBV3-1 and J is TRBJ2-7, with D uncertain. There are 14 residues in the CDR3. The V end lost 0 bases, the J end lost 2 bases, and 8 bases lay between the germline ends. CDR1 and CDR2 (germline): LGHDT, YNNKEL (reference sequence). In nucleotides, the CDR3 is TGTGCCAGCAGCCAAGAGGCGCCGACCTACGAGCAGTACTTC. Protein product: CASSQEAPTYEQYF.

This clonotype has at least ten counts. The rearrangement joins TRBV7-2 to TRBJ2-1; the D is unclear. V was clipped by 8 bases and J by 6 bases, with 8 bases between them. Per germline, CDR1 SGHTA and CDR2 FQGNSA. The CDR3 is 11 amino acids. The CDR3 nucleotides read TGTGCCAGCGGTCGGGCCAATGAGCAGTTCTTC. As protein: CASGRANEQFF. The full variable domain, completed using reference TRBV7-2 and TRBJ2-1, is GAGVSQSPSNKVTEKGKDVELRCDPISGHTALYWYRQSLGQGLEFLIYFQGNSAPDKSGLPSDRFSAERTGGSVSTLTIQRTQQEDSAVYLCASGRANEQFFGPGTRLTVL.

This clonotype was observed at least ten times. Here the CDR3 DNA reads TGTGCCAGCAGTCGGACAGTTTACTACGAGCAGTACTTC. It codes for CASSRTVYYEQYF. The chain combines TRBV6-6 with TRBJ2-7; D is perhaps TRBD1 (6 bases). V was clipped by 5 bases and J by 3 bases, with 11 bases between them. The V gene's germline CDR1 is MNHNY and CDR2 SVGAGI (reference sequence). The CDR3 totals 13 residues.

This clonotype was counted at least ten times. The V and J genes are TRBV7-9 and TRBJ2-7; 8 bases match TRBD1. The CDR3 totals 13 residues. V lost 5 bases, J lost 2 bases, and 2 bases stayed unmatched. Germline V gene data show CDR1 as SEHNR and CDR2 as FQNEAQ (reference sequence). DNA of the CDR3: TGTGCCAGCAGCCGACAGGGGCCCTACGAGCAGTACTTC. It codes for CASSRQGPYEQYF.

This clonotype was seen repeatedly, ten times or more. This chain uses TRBV29-1 with TRBJ2-7, with TRBD1 matching over 7 bases. From germline, CDR1 is SQVTM and CDR2 ANQGSEA. J lost 1 base, V lost 4 bases, and 4 bases had no gene match. There are 13 residues in the CDR3. CDR3 sequence reads: CSVGGGPSYEQYF. The CDR3 DNA reads TGCAGCGTTGGAGGGGGCCCTTCCTACGAGCAGTACTTC.

This clonotype came up many times. This sequence joins TRBV3-1 and TRBJ2-5; no reliable D call. This CDR3 region has 13 residues. Looked up from germline, CDR1 is LGHDT and CDR2 is YNNKEL (reference sequence). V was cut by 7 bases and J by 2 bases, with 11 bases left in between. CDR3 loop: CASTRELQETQYF. CDR3 nucleotide sequence: TGTGCCAGCACCCGAGAGCTACAAGAGACCCAGTACTTC.

In this sample, this clonotype turned up many times. The junction shows a germline mismatch at one end, possibly a read error. The chain has TRBV11-2 and TRBJ2-3, with D uncertain. CDR1 and CDR2 from the germline V gene are SGHAT and FQNNGV. This CDR3 has 12 amino acids. DNA of the CDR3: TGTGCCAGCAGATTAGATTTAGATACGCAGTATTTT. This encodes CASRLDLDTQYF.

This clonotype was picked up many times. The junction does not match germline at one end; this may be a read error. The chain uses TRBV29-1 and TRBJ2-5; the D gene could be TRBD1 or TRBD2 (5 bases each). The CDR3 runs to 13 residues. Germline lookup yields CDR1 SQVTM and CDR2 ANQGSEA. DNA for the CDR3: TGCAGCGTTATCGGGACCACCCAAGGGACCCAGTACTTC. Translated, it gives CSVIGTTQGTQYF. Full variable domain (outside the CDR3, taken from reference TRBV29-1 and TRBJ2-5): SAVISQKPSRDICQRGTSLTIQCQVDSQVTMMFWYRQQPGQSLTLIATANQGSEATYESGFVIDKFPISRPNLTFSTLTVSNMSPEDSSIYLCSVIGTTQGTQYFGPGTRLLVL.

This clonotype was recorded many times. The chain uses TRBV10-3 and TRBJ2-1; 7 bases fit TRBD2. The CDR3 runs 14 residues. V was pared by 4 bases and J by 5 bases, with 5 bases of the junction left unmatched. CDR1 ENHRY and CDR2 SYGVKD come from the germline V gene. The CDR3 spells CAISGASGHNEQFF. CDR3 in DNA: TGTGCCATCAGTGGGGCTAGCGGCCACAATGAGCAGTTCTTC.

This clonotype was counted a few times. V usage is TRBV12-3 or TRBV12-4 and J usage is TRBJ2-3, with D unresolved. The V and J ends lost 6 bases and 6 bases respectively, with 13 bases between them. The CDR3 sequence is 13 residues long. As DNA, the CDR3 is TGTGCCAGCAGGTCTGCTAGGGCGGATACGCAGTATTTT. This encodes CASRSARADTQYF.

This clonotype was counted many times. The chain couples TRBV5-1 to TRBJ2-7; no firm D call. The CDR3 has 12 amino acids. The germline gives CDR1 SGHRS, CDR2 YFSETQ. The ends were cut back, 4 bases at V and 2 bases at J, with 7 bases in the middle. The CDR3 reads CASSVGAYEQYF. DNA of the CDR3: TGCGCCAGCAGCGTTGGAGCCTACGAGCAGTACTTC.

Written as DNA, the CDR3 is TGCGCCAGCAGCTTGGACGGGAGGGCCAACGAGCAGTACTTC. As protein: CASSLDGRANEQYF. The rearrangement uses TRBV5-1 and TRBJ2-7, with 8 positions matching TRBD2. Germline CDR1 reads SGHRS; CDR2 reads YFSETQ. J was trimmed by 5 bases and V by 0 bases; bases with no gene match: 4. This CDR3 is 14 amino acids long.

At least ten counts were recorded for this clonotype. This chain links TRBV12-3 or TRBV12-4 with TRBJ2-1; D is perhaps TRBD1 or TRBD2 (6 bases each). V was shortened by 3 bases and J by 9 bases, with 9 bases between the two germline ends. The CDR3 is 12 amino acids. CDR3 in amino acids: CASSFGGTEQFF. CDR3 DNA: TGTGCCAGCAGTTTCGGGGGCACTGAGCAGTTCTTC.

The table lists this clonotype with many counts. V is TRBV3-1 and J is TRBJ1-4; the match to TRBD1 covers 8 bases. The CDR3 spans 16 residues. From germline, CDR1 is LGHDT and CDR2 YNNKEL (reference sequence). With 2 bases clipped from V and 7 bases from J, the junction kept 9 bases outside the gene matches. The CDR3 bases are TGTGCCAGCAGCCAACCTCGGACAGGGCTGAGTGAAAAACTGTTTTTT. Encoded protein: CASSQPRTGLSEKLFF. The full variable domain, in which reference TRBV3-1 and TRBJ1-4 provide the parts outside the CDR3, is DTAVSQTPKYLVTQMGNDKSIKCEQNLGHDTMYWYKQDSKKFLKIMFSYNNKELIINETVPNRFSPKSPDKAHLNLHINSLELGDSAVYFCASSQPRTGLSEKLFFGSGTQLSVL.

The sample holds many counts of this clonotype. The chain couples TRBV20-1 to TRBJ1-5; D is perhaps TRBD1 (6 bases). The CDR3 has 15 residues. V lost 6 bases, J lost 8 bases, and 23 bases lay in between. Per the germline V gene, CDR1 is DFQATT and CDR2 is SNEGSKA (reference sequence). CDR3 protein: CSARRGTPPDKPQHF. The DNA of the CDR3 is TGCAGTGCCCGGAGGGGGACACCTCCCGATAAGCCCCAGCATTTT.

The table lists this clonotype with many counts. This sequence joins TRBV15 and TRBJ2-4; the match to TRBD1 covers 9 bases. Germline V gene sequence: CDR1 LNHNV, CDR2 YYDKDF (reference sequence). V lost 5 bases, J lost 0 bases, and 5 bases stayed unmatched. The CDR3 consists of 16 residues. CDR3 sequence (DNA): TGTGCCACCAGCTCCCGACAGGGGGGAGCCAAAAACATTCAGTACTTC. Its protein product is CATSSRQGGAKNIQYF.

This clonotype has at least ten counts. The chain recombines TRBV5-1 with TRBJ1-1; 8 bases match TRBD1. Trimming at V came to 3 bases and at J to 1 base, leaving 11 bases not matched to a gene. Germline-derived CDR1 and CDR2 are SGHRS and YFSETQ. This CDR3 contains 17 residues. As DNA, the CDR3 is TGCGCCAGCAGCTGGAGGATCGGGACAGGACAGAACACTGAAGCTTTCTTT. As protein: CASSWRIGTGQNTEAFF.

This clonotype has a count of ten or more. This chain connects TRBV12-3 or TRBV12-4 to TRBJ1-2; TRBD1 aligns across 11 bases. The CDR3 spans 14 residues. After removal of 6 bases from V and 7 bases from J, the junction contained 7 bases not matched to a gene. This chain's CDR3 is CASSPDRGLSGYTF. The CDR3 nucleotides read TGTGCCAGCAGCCCGGACAGGGGGCTGAGTGGCTACACCTTC.

This clonotype has a count of ten or more. This sequence joins TRBV7-9 and TRBJ2-6; D ambiguous. Germline V lookup: CDR1 SEHNR, CDR2 FQNEAQ (reference sequence). With 5 bases removed from V and 0 bases from J, the gap between germline ends came to 8 bases. There are 15 residues in the CDR3. The CDR3 reads CASSQDPSGANVLTF. CDR3 nucleotide sequence: TGTGCCAGCAGCCAGGACCCCTCTGGGGCCAACGTCCTGACTTTC.